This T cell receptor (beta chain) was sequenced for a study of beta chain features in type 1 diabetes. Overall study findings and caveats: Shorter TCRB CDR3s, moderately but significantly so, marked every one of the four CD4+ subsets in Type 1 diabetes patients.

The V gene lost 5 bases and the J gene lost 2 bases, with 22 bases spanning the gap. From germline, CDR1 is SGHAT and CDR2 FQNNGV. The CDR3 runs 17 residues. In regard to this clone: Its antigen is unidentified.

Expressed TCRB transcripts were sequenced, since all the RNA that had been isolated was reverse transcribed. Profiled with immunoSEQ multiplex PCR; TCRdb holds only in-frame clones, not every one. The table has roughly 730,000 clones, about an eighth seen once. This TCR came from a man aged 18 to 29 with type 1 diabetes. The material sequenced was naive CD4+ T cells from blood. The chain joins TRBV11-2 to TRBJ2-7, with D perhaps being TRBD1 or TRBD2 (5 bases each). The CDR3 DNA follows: TGTGCCAGCAGCCGGGCAAGGAACCGGGACCGAACCTACGAGCAGTACTTC. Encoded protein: CASSRARNRDRTYEQYF.